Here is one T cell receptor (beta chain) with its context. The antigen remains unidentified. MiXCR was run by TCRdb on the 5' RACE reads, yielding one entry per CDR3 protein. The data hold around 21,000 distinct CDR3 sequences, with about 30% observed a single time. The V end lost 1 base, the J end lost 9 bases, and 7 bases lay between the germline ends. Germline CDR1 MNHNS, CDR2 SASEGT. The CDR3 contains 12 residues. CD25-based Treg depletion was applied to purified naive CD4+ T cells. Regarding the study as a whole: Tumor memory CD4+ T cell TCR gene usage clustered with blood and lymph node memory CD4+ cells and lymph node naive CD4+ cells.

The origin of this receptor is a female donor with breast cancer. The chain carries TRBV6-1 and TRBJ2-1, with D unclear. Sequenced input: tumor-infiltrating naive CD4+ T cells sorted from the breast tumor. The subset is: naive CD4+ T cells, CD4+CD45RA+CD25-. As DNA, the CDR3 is TGTGCCAGCAGTGAAGAGGCGCGTGAGCAGTTCTTC. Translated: CASSEEAREQFF.